This TCR beta chain originates from a study of blood T cell repertoires in COVID-19. CDR1 is SGHVS, CDR2 FNYEAQ, per germline. CDR3 length: 14 residues. Germline trimming cut 1 base from V and 1 base from J; bases unmatched to any gene: 1. The method was immunoSEQ multiplex PCR; TCRdb's version includes in-frame clones alone and lacks a portion of them. The data contain about 56,000 clones, around four fifths of them singletons. The sequenced sample consisted of peripheral blood. The chain has TRBV7-6 and TRBJ2-7; TRBD2 aligns across 7 bases. This TCR came from a woman aged 80 or over with acute or convalescent COVID-19. CDR3 in amino acids: CASSLGGGSYEQYF. CDR3 sequence (DNA): TGTGCCAGCAGCTTAGGCGGGGGATCCTACGAGCAGTACTTC.